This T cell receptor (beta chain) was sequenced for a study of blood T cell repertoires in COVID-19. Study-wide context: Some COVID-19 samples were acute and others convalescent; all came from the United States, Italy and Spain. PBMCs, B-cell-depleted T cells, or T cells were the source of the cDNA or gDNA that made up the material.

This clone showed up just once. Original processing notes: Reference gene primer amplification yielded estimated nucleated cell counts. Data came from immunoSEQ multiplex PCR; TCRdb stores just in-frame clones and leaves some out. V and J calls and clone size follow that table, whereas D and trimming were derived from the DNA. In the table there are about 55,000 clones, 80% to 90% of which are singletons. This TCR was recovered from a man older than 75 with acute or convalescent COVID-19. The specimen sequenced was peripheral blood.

The CDR3 loop reads CASDRERQPQHF. The CDR3 nucleotides read TGTGCCAGCGACAGGGAAAGACAGCCCCAGCATTTT. The chain links TRBV2 to TRBJ1-5; the match to TRBD1 covers 7 bases. The V gene's germline CDR1 is SNHLY and CDR2 FYNNEI. This CDR3 spans 12 amino acids. The V gene end was trimmed by 8 bases and the J gene end by 7 bases; junction bases not matched to a gene: 5.